This record concerns one T cell receptor (beta chain) sequence. This CDR3 spans 15 amino acids. Trimming took 6 bases from V and 2 from J, leaving 14 bases between them. Germline CDR1 reads MGHRA; CDR2 reads YSYEKL. In the source study's methods: Estimated nucleated cell counts came from reference gene primer amplification. Clones were sequenced by immunoSEQ multiplex PCR, and TCRdb holds only the in-frame ones, with some missing. For V, J and clone size, that table is used; D and trimming come from the DNA. This table holds 300,000 to 450,000 clones, about 89% found once. Seattle enrolled patients during active infection and tracked them longitudinally. The entry originates in a study of blood T cell repertoires in COVID-19. Study context: Acute and convalescent COVID-19 specimens originated in the United States, Italy and Spain. T cells, B-cell-depleted T cells, or PBMCs supplied cDNA or gDNA.

This chain connects TRBV4-1 to TRBJ2-1; D may be TRBD1 (6 bases). The receptor's source is a woman aged 25-40 years with COVID-19, enrolled during active disease. The material sequenced was peripheral blood. CDR3 DNA sequence: TGCGCCAGCAGGGCTCCAGGGACAACCTACAATGAGCAGTTCTTC. Its protein product is CASRAPGTTYNEQFF.